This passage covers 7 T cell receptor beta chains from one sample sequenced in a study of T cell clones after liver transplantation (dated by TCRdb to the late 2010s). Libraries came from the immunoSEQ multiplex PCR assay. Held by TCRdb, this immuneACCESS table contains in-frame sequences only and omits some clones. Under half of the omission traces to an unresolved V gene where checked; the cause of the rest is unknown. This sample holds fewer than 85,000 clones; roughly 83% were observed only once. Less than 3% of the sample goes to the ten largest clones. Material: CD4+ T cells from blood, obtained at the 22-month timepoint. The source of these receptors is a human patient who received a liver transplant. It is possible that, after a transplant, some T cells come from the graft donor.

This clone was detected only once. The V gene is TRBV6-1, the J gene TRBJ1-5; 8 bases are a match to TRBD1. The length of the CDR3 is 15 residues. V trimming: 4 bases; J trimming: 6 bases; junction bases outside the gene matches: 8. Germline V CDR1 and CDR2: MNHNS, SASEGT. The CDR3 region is CASSGAGGRVQPQHF. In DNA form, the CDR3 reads TGTGCCAGCAGTGGGGCAGGGGGCCGGGTTCAGCCCCAGCATTTT.

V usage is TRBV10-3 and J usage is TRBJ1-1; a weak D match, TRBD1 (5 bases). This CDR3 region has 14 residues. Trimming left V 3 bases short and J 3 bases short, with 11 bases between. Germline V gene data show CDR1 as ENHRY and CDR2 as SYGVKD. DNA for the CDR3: TGTGCCATCAGTGAATCGGGGACGGACACTGAAGCTTTCTTT. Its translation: CAISESGTDTEAFF.

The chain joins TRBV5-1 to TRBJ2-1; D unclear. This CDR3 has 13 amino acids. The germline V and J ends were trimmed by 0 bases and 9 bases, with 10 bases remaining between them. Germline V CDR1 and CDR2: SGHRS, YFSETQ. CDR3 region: CASSLVYEGEQFF. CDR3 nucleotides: TGCGCCAGCAGCTTGGTCTACGAAGGTGAGCAGTTCTTC. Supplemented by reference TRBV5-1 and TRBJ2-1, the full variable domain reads KAGVTQTPRYLIKTRGQQVTLSCSPISGHRSVSWYQQTPGQGLQFLFEYFSETQRNKGNFPGRFSGRQFSNSRSEMNVSTLELGDSALYLCASSLVYEGEQFFGPGTRLTVL.

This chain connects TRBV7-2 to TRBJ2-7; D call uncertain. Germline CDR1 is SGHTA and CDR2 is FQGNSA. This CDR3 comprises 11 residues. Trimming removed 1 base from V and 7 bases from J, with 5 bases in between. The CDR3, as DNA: TGTGCCAGCAGCTTAGAGGAAGAGCAGTACTTC. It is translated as CASSLEEEQYF.

CDR3 sequence reads: CASSFWTSGVYEQYF. In DNA form, the CDR3 reads TGTGCCAGCAGTTTTTGGACTAGCGGGGTGTACGAGCAGTACTTC. The rearrangement joins TRBV28 to TRBJ2-7; 12 bases map to TRBD2. The trim removed 3 bases at V and 4 bases at J, leaving 4 bases unmatched. Germline V gene sequence: CDR1 MDHEN, CDR2 SYDVKM. The CDR3 covers 15 residues.

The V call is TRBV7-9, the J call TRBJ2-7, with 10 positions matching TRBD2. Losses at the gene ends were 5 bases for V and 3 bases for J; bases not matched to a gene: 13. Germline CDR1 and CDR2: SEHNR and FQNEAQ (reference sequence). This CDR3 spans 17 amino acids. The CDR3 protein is CASSLGVASGGRYEQYF. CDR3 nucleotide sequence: TGTGCCAGCAGCCTAGGAGTTGCTAGCGGGGGACGCTACGAGCAGTACTTC.

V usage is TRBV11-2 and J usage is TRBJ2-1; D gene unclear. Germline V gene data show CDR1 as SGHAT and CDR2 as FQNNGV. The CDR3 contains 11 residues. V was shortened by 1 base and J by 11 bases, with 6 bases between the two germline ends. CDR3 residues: CASSLGLQQFF. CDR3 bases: TGTGCCAGCAGCTTAGGCCTCCAGCAGTTCTTC.